The source of this T cell receptor (beta chain) is a study of Ad26.COV2.S vaccination and SARS-CoV-2 variants (dated by TCRdb to the early 2020s). Turning to the overall study: Donors in the vaccine arm were drawn from COV1001, a phase I-IIa trial of Ad26.COV2.S in healthy adults that was multicentre, randomized, double-blind and placebo-controlled. Dosing of Ad26.COV2.S was intramuscular, at either 5x10^10 or 1x10^11 viral particles, delivered as one shot or as two shots spaced 56 days apart. Sequencing of the TCRbeta repertoire served to evaluate the specificity and breadth of SARS-CoV-2-reactive T cell receptors following Ad26.COV2.S vaccination. A total of approximately 30 samples were included in the TCR-sequenced set, comprising roughly 19 Ad26.COV2.S vaccine recipients, 5 placebo recipients and 8 SARS-CoV-2 convalescent individuals. Trial participants were randomized into five groups of five: low-dose or high-dose Ad26.COV2.S given once or twice, or placebo on both occasions. Throughout the experiments and outcome assessment, investigators stayed blinded to trial group allocation.

The sample's treatment or condition label, decoded: around 19 received Ad26.COV2.S at low or high dose, single or two shots; roughly 5 received placebo; per-sample allocation not given. For vaccine and placebo recipients, repertoires were sequenced using samples collected on day 63 after the first injection. In Cohort 1b, around 25 adults aged 18-55 years were enrolled at a single site in Boston, USA, between 29 July and 7 August 2020. Ad26.COV2.S consisted of a replication-incompetent adenovirus type 26 vector by which a prefusion-stabilized SARS-CoV-2 spike protein from the original Wuhan strain was expressed. The CDR3 runs 14 residues from the cysteine to the phenylalanine. This entry keeps only the CDR3 DNA: 42 bases, framed from base 1. At the junction V is shortened by 7 bases and J by 7 bases; bases outside the gene matches: 7. As encoded in the germline V gene (reference sequence), CDR1 is LNHDA while CDR2 is SQIVND.

The immunoSEQ Assay was used to sequence TCRbeta CDR3 regions. After extraction, genomic DNA underwent amplification by bias-controlled multiplex PCR, followed by high-throughput sequencing. The authors' analysis ran thus. To quantify the absolute abundance of every unique TCRbeta CDR3 region, sequences were collapsed and filtered. T cell fraction was estimated by normalizing TCRbeta template counts to usable DNA, which was measured by amplifying reference genes present in all nucleated cells. Repertoire TCRs were annotated as SARS-CoV-2-specific when V gene, CDR3 amino acid sequence and J gene were exactly matched to a known reactive TCR set. The reference SARS-CoV-2 TCR set came from MIRA and was filtered for enrichment in COVID-19-positive ImmuneCODE repertoires, removing public or cross-reactive TCRs. Using the MIRA antigens, annotated TCRs were further analysed by specific ORF or by position within an ORF. Breadth was defined as annotated unique rearrangements over total unique productive rearrangements; depth was the summed frequency of those rearrangements. Two-sided Wilcoxon rank-sum tests were used to compare TCR breadth between groups. This immuneACCESS table, as held by TCRdb, lists in-frame sequences with V and J called but not all clones. Of the missing ones, under half trace to an unresolved V gene in checked studies; the others have no known cause. Clone size and the V and J calls come from that table; the DNA yielded D and trimming. This sample comprises some 460,000 clones, about nine tenths of them detected only once. 1.5% to 2% of the sample rests with the top ten.

Study-wide findings and limitations: According to the authors, total T cell responses may have been underestimated by the TCR breadth and depth analyses. Compared with placebo recipients, Ad26.COV2.S recipients showed higher spike-specific TCR breadth (P = 0.0014). Non-spike TCR breadth was comparable between vaccine and placebo recipients, consistent with the vaccine containing only spike. After vaccination, substantial breadth of spike-specific CD8+ and CD4+ T cell responses was reported. Comparing responses between vaccine doses or regimens was not something the study was powered to do.

With regard to this clone: What this receptor recognizes is not known. The input lacks base qualities; no much larger clone sits a single base away.

The chain uses TRBV19 and TRBJ2-2, with 9 bases matching TRBD1. This sample comprised peripheral blood, obtained in a trial of Ad26.COV2.S vaccine versus placebo. This TCR was sampled from a person aged 18-60 years who received the Ad26.COV2.S COVID-19 vaccine or a placebo. The CDR3 region: CASTVGQGYGELFF. Read as DNA, the sequence is TGTGCCAGTACCGTGGGACAGGGTTACGGGGAGCTGTTTTTT.